This T cell receptor (beta chain) is drawn from a study of CD8 T cells in ankylosing spondylitis. The ends lost 0 bases at V and 8 bases at J; junction bases unmatched: 7. The germline V gene has CDR1 SGHRS and CDR2 YFSETQ. This CDR3 is built from 16 residues. Libraries of TCR beta came from quantitative 5'-RACE with molecular barcodes. TCRdb re-derived calls from the 5' RACE reads in MiXCR, one entry per CDR3 protein. In the table there are 50,000 to 75,000 distinct CDR3 sequences, approximately 5.7% of which are singletons. The table lists this clonotype with many counts. Its antigen remains unidentified. Study results and limitations: Reportedly, disease-linked clones are significantly enriched in ankylosing spondylitis patients' matched synovial fluid. Disease-linked clones bore a CD8+ phenotype and were relatively rare in peripheral blood. Blood of patients with ankylosing spondylitis appeared to be characterized by a TCR beta motif of seven or eight highly homologous variants.

This clonotype was sampled from a male donor with ankylosing spondylitis. The rearrangement links TRBV5-1 to TRBJ2-1; 11 bases fit TRBD2. Sequencing input: synovial fluid, either unsorted or a sorted T cell fraction (not recorded which). CDR3 amino acids: CASSLVLAGGVHEQFF. The CDR3, as DNA: TGCGCCAGCAGCTTGGTTCTAGCGGGAGGTGTGCATGAGCAGTTCTTC.